The rows below give T cell receptor beta chains drawn from one sample of a study of OX40 agonist ivuxolimab in advanced cancers. Profiling relied on immunoSEQ multiplex PCR, and the TCRdb table lists in-frame clones only, not all of them. This table holds roughly 62,000 clones, about 83% found once. The specimen comprised CD4+ or CD8+ T cells sorted from blood, sampled in a trial of the OX40 agonist ivuxolimab. Source of these receptors: an adult with an advanced solid tumor such as melanoma, head and neck, liver or kidney cancer. CDR3s include the opening cysteine and the closing phenylalanine or tryptophan. D genes are given only for firm matches. Rows give clone size only sometimes, using once, few, many, or a class for an expanded clone.

v_gene,abundance,d_gene,j_gene,CDR3nt,CDR3aa
TRBV28,-,TRBD1,TRBJ2-3,TGTGCCAGCAGCCTGACAGGGGTTAGCACAGATACGCAGTATTTT,CASSLTGVSTDTQYF
TRBV9,-,-,TRBJ1-2,TGTGCCAGCAGCCTAACCGCCTCTAATGGCTACACCTTC,CASSLTASNGYTF
TRBV6-1,-,TRBD1,TRBJ2-3,TGTGCCAGCAGTGAAGAGGGACAGGGAACCACAGATACGCAGTATTTT,CASSEEGQGTTDTQYF
TRBV19,-,-,TRBJ2-7,TGTGCCAGTAGTATGGGGGACGGGACCTACGAGCAGTACTTC,CASSMGDGTYEQYF
TRBV7-7,-,-,TRBJ2-1,TGTGCTAGCAGCCACAGTACTCTCGGGGAGCAGTTCTTC,CASSHSTLGEQFF
TRBV6-6,-,TRBD1,TRBJ1-6,TGTGCCAGCACCGAGTCAGGGGGCCGTTCACCCCTCCACTTT,CASTESGGRSPLHF
TRBV5-4,-,-,TRBJ2-2,TGTGCCAGCAGCTTGGTCCGGGGGCGGGACACCGGGGAGCTGTTTTTT,CASSLVRGRDTGELFF
TRBV6-1,-,TRBD2,TRBJ2-3,TGTGCCAGCAGTGCCTGGGGACTAGCGGACCGCACAGATACGCAGTATTTT,CASSAWGLADRTDTQYF
TRBV13,-,TRBD1,TRBJ2-1,TGTGCCAGCAGCCTCCCCGGACAGGCCCTCAATGAGCAGTTCTTC,CASSLPGQALNEQFF
TRBV21-1,-,-,TRBJ2-7,TGTGCCAGCAGCAAACCCCCCCAGGGGGACAGGGGCTACGAGCAGTACTTC,CASSKPPQGDRGYEQYF
TRBV2,-,TRBD2,TRBJ2-7,TGTGCCAGCAGTGGAAATAGCGGGGGCCCGGACGAGCAGTACTTC,CASSGNSGGPDEQYF
TRBV9,-,-,TRBJ1-6,TGTGCCAGCAGCGTAGAATCAGGGTCGGATTCACCCCTCCACTTT,CASSVESGSDSPLHF
TRBV10-3,-,TRBD2,TRBJ2-1,TGTGCCACCACCGGGACTAGCGGGATGAGCTCCTACAATGAGCAGTTCTTC,CATTGTSGMSSYNEQFF
TRBV27,-,TRBD1,TRBJ1-4,TGTGCCAGCAGGAGGACAGGCTTAAATGAAAAACTGTTTTTT,CASRRTGLNEKLFF
TRBV19,once,-,TRBJ2-1,TGTGCCAGTAGTATAGCGGGGCGGGGTCCATTGAATGAGCAGTTCTTC,CASSIAGRGPLNEQFF